The 28 T cell receptor beta chains below come from one sample, sequenced in a study of cytotoxic CD8 clonotypes in ibrutinib-treated CLL. Data came from immunoSEQ multiplex PCR; TCRdb stores just in-frame clones and leaves some out. Among about 50,000 clones listed, over 80% were seen once. Sample: PBMCs, taken after 24 months of ibrutinib treatment. These receptors were collected from a human donor with chronic lymphocytic leukemia.

This chain uses TRBV18 with TRBJ1-5; D not resolved. The CDR3 covers 12 residues. Germline CDR1 KGHSH, CDR2 LQKENI. Trimming stripped 3 bases from V and 3 bases from J, with 3 bases between. The CDR3 sequence: CASSPANQPQHF. CDR3 nucleotide sequence: TGTGCCAGCTCACCGGCCAATCAGCCCCAGCATTTT.

The chain combines TRBV5-7 with TRBJ1-4, with D tentatively TRBD1 (5 bases). TRBV5-7 is noted as an ORF with a role that remains uncertain. V dropped 4 bases and J dropped 2 bases, with 12 bases sitting between them. The CDR3 totals 15 residues. DNA for the CDR3: TGTGCCAGCAGCCTGGGGGGGGTTACTAATGAAAAACTGTTTTTT. Translating gives CASSLGGVTNEKLFF.

The chain combines TRBV28 with TRBJ2-5, with TRBD2 identical over 9 bases. V shed 1 base, J shed 3 bases, and the junction held 3 bases outside the gene matches. Germline V lookup: CDR1 MDHEN, CDR2 SYDVKM. CDR3 length: 15 residues. CDR3 sequence: CASSLLSSGEETQYF. The CDR3 DNA sequence: TGTGCCAGCAGTTTATTGTCTAGCGGGGAAGAGACCCAGTACTTC.

The genes are TRBV7-2 and TRBJ2-5; tentative D call: TRBD1 (5 bases). The ends were cut back, 5 bases at V and 1 base at J, with 20 bases in the middle. Germline assignment: CDR1 SGHTA and CDR2 FQGNSA. The CDR3 consists of 17 residues. CDR3 bases: TGTGCCAGCAGCCGTGGACGGACGCGACAGCTCCAAGAGACCCAGTACTTC. The encoded protein is CASSRGRTRQLQETQYF. The full variable domain, its missing parts supplied by reference TRBV7-2 and TRBJ2-5, is GAGVSQSPSNKVTEKGKDVELRCDPISGHTALYWYRQSLGQGLEFLIYFQGNSAPDKSGLPSDRFSAERTGGSVSTLTIQRTQQEDSAVYLCASSRGRTRQLQETQYFGPGTRLLVL.

The rearrangement joins TRBV18 to TRBJ2-3, with 12 bases aligning to TRBD1. V lost 0 bases to trimming and J lost 4 bases; unmatched junction nucleotides: 2. Germline CDR1 reads KGHSH; CDR2 reads LQKENI. The CDR3 extends over 16 amino acids. CDR3 sequence (DNA): TGTGCCAGCTCACCACCCGGGACAGGGGGCTCAGATACGCAGTATTTT. Its translation is CASSPPGTGGSDTQYF. Full variable domain (outside the CDR3, taken from reference TRBV18 and TRBJ2-3): NAGVMQNPRHLVRRRGQEARLRCSPMKGHSHVYWYRQLPEEGLKFMVYLQKENIIDESGMPKERFSAEFPKEGPSILRIQQVVRGDSAAYFCASSPPGTGGSDTQYFGPGTRLTVL.

V is TRBV21-1 and J is TRBJ2-7; the D call in the table, TRBD2, was not verified against the DNA. TRBV21-1 is an annotated pseudogene. This CDR3 region has 13 residues. The DNA for the CDR3 is TGTGCCAGCAGCAAGAGAGGCTCCTACGAGCAGTACTTC. Amino acid sequence: CASSKRGSYEQYF.

The V call is TRBV10-1, the J call TRBJ2-3; the D is unclear. The germline V and J ends were trimmed by 0 bases and 1 base, with 5 bases remaining between them. From germline, CDR1 is WNHNN and CDR2 SYGVQD (reference sequence). The CDR3 totals 14 residues. This chain's CDR3 is CASSESTGTDTQYF. CDR3 in DNA: TGCGCCAGCAGTGAGTCGACCGGCACAGATACGCAGTATTTT.

The rearrangement links TRBV7-9 to TRBJ1-5, with 9 positions matching TRBD1. Germline values: CDR1 SEHNR, CDR2 FQNEAQ (reference sequence). There are 14 residues in the CDR3. V was pared by 4 bases and J by 4 bases, with 2 bases of the junction left unmatched. The CDR3 region has the DNA TGTGCCAGCAGCTCCGGACAGGGGAATCAGCCCCAGCATTTT. This translates into CASSSGQGNQPQHF. Full variable domain (outside the CDR3, taken from reference TRBV7-9 and TRBJ1-5): DTGVSQNPRHKITKRGQNVTFRCDPISEHNRLYWYRQTLGQGPEFLTYFQNEAQLEKSRLLSDRFSAERPKGSFSTLEIQRTEQGDSAMYLCASSSGQGNQPQHFGDGTRLSIL.

This chain joins TRBV20-1 and TRBJ1-1; D gene ambiguous. Between the trimmed V and J ends, which lost 2 bases and 5 bases, there was a span of 6 bases. CDR1 and CDR2 from the germline V gene are DFQATT and SNEGSKA (reference sequence). This CDR3 region has 11 residues. CDR3 in DNA: TGCAGTGCTAGACCGGGGACTGAAGCTTTCTTT. Translating it yields CSARPGTEAFF.

V usage is TRBV28 and J usage is TRBJ2-2; D not certain. The V gene lost 5 bases and the J gene lost 0 bases, with 10 bases spanning the gap. The germline gives CDR1 MDHEN, CDR2 SYDVKM. The CDR3 has 15 residues. The CDR3 is CASSPDTANTGELFF. The CDR3 coding sequence is TGTGCCAGCAGTCCCGACACCGCGAACACCGGGGAGCTGTTTTTT.

The gene calls are TRBV30 and TRBJ2-1, with 10 bases fitting TRBD2. Germline V gives CDR1 GTSNPN, CDR2 SVGIG (reference sequence). Trimming took 4 bases from V and 0 from J; bases not matched to a gene: 3. This CDR3 region has 15 residues. The CDR3 nucleotides read TGTGCCTGGACCGCTAGCGGGAGCTCCTACAATGAGCAGTTCTTC. Translating it yields CAWTASGSSYNEQFF.

V and J are TRBV18 and TRBJ2-5; D gene ambiguous. The CDR3 covers 17 residues. Germline assignment: CDR1 KGHSH and CDR2 LQKENI. V lost 0 bases and J lost 2, with 16 bases in between. CDR3 region: CASSPPYFSRKQETQYF. The CDR3 nucleotides read TGTGCCAGCTCACCACCGTATTTTTCTAGGAAACAAGAGACCCAGTACTTC.

This clone came up many times. This rearrangement joins TRBV15 to TRBJ2-5; 10 bases line up with TRBD2. V was clipped by 0 bases and J by 4 bases; unmatched bases: 11. This CDR3 has 18 amino acids. Germline loops: CDR1 LNHNV, CDR2 YYDKDF (reference sequence). CDR3 amino acids: CATSRDSGQAGGSETQYF. In nucleotides, the CDR3 is TGTGCCACCAGCAGAGATTCGGGTCAAGCGGGAGGGTCAGAGACCCAGTACTTC.

This chain connects TRBV4-3 to TRBJ2-3; a possible D gene is TRBD2 (6 bases). Germline lookup yields CDR1 LGHNA and CDR2 YSLEER. CDR3 length: 14 amino acids. Trimming shortened V by 1 base and J by 4 bases, and 9 bases separated the two germline ends. CDR3 DNA sequence: TGCGCCAGCAGCCAAGTCGGGGGACCAGATACGCAGTATTTT. Protein sequence: CASSQVGGPDTQYF.

V and J are TRBV4-2 and TRBJ1-4; 7 nucleotides align to TRBD1. Germline V CDR1 and CDR2: LGHNA, YNFKEQ. The CDR3 is made up of 15 amino acids. The V segment lost 0 bases and the J segment 11 bases; nucleotides outside the gene matches: 9. CDR3 nucleotide sequence: TGTGCCAGCAGCCAAGACAACAGGGGCGGCGGGAAACTGTTTTTT. This codes for CASSQDNRGGGKLFF.

The V and J genes are TRBV27 and TRBJ1-2; D uncertain. This CDR3 region has 13 residues. V lost 8 bases and J lost 8, with 18 bases in between. Germline lookup yields CDR1 MNHEY and CDR2 SMNVEV (reference sequence). The CDR3 coding sequence is TGTGCCAGCGGAAGGACGGACCTAAGGGGCTACACCTTC. Encoded protein: CASGRTDLRGYTF.

This clone was seen once. This chain joins TRBV6-4 and TRBJ1-1; D remains unclear. Germline-derived CDR1 and CDR2 are MRHNA and SNTAGT. The CDR3 consists of 15 residues. Trimming cost V 0 bases and J 1 base, with 9 bases left between them. For the CDR3, the DNA is TGTGCCAGCAGTGACTCGGGAAGGAAGAACACTGAAGCTTTCTTT. Translated, it gives CASSDSGRKNTEAFF.

V and J are TRBV30 and TRBJ2-1; TRBD2 is a possible D gene (6 bases). Trimming shortened V by 3 bases and J by 4 bases, and 16 bases separated the two germline ends. Germline CDR1 reads GTSNPN; CDR2 reads SVGIG (reference sequence). The length of the CDR3 is 15 residues. The DNA for the CDR3 is TGTGCCTGGAGCACGGCGGGATCTTCTTACAATGAGCAGTTCTTC. This sequence encodes CAWSTAGSSYNEQFF.

The chain combines TRBV5-6 with TRBJ1-2; 9 bases match TRBD1. This CDR3 contains 15 residues. Germline values: CDR1 SGHDT, CDR2 YYEEEE. The V segment lost 3 bases and the J segment 8 bases; nucleotides outside the gene matches: 11. CDR3 nucleotides: TGTGCCAGCAGCTATCGACGGACAGGGGAAGGCGGCTACACCTTC. Encoded protein: CASSYRRTGEGGYTF.

This clone was observed once. J is TRBJ2-3 and V is TRBV18; no firm D call. The germline V and J ends were trimmed by 3 bases and 2 bases, with 3 bases remaining between them. The CDR3 has 12 amino acids. CDR1 KGHSH and CDR2 LQKENI come from the germline V gene. The CDR3 protein is CASSPDTDTQYF. CDR3 sequence (DNA): TGTGCCAGCTCACCCGACACAGATACGCAGTATTTT.

The CDR3 sequence is CAWGRSNQPQHF. The CDR3 coding sequence is TGTGCCTGGGGACGGAGCAATCAGCCCCAGCATTTT. V gene TRBV30 combines with J gene TRBJ1-5, with D hard to call. The V end was cut by 5 bases, the J end by 1 base, with 6 bases between. Germline V gene lookup returns CDR1 GTSNPN and CDR2 SVGIG (reference sequence). This CDR3 comprises 12 residues.

CDR3 in amino acids: CASSSGTGNSYEQYF. The CDR3 DNA follows: TGTGCCAGCAGTTCCGGGACAGGGAACTCCTACGAGCAGTACTTC. V usage is TRBV7-6 and J usage is TRBJ2-7; TRBD1 aligns across 9 bases. Germline loops: CDR1 SGHVS, CDR2 FNYEAQ. This CDR3 is 15 amino acids long. Germline trimming cut 6 bases from V and 0 bases from J; bases unmatched to any gene: 6.

The chain couples TRBV4-1 to TRBJ2-3; D possibly uses TRBD1 or TRBD2 (7 bases each). Deletions cut 5 bases from V and 3 bases from J, with 18 bases between. Germline V gene sequence: CDR1 MGHRA, CDR2 YSYEKL. This CDR3 is built from 16 residues. The CDR3: CASSKGAGGGTDTQYF. The CDR3 region has the DNA TGCGCCAGCAGCAAAGGGGCAGGGGGGGGAACAGATACGCAGTATTTT.

This clone has a single count. The chain is built from TRBV19 and TRBJ2-2, with TRBD2 identical over 8 bases. This CDR3 spans 20 amino acids. The J segment lost 5 bases and the V segment lost 3 bases, leaving 20 bases of the junction unmatched. Germline CDR1 and CDR2: LNHDA and SQIVND (reference sequence). CDR3 bases: TGTGCCAGTAGTATTGCTGTACATTGGACTAGCCCTACGGGGACCGGGGAGCTGTTTTTT. Its protein is CASSIAVHWTSPTGTGELFF.

The V call is TRBV7-9, the J call TRBJ2-5; 9 bases fit TRBD2. After removal of 6 bases from V and 4 bases from J, the junction contained 3 bases not matched to a gene. CDR1 is SEHNR and CDR2 is FQNEAQ in the germline V gene (reference sequence). The CDR3 is 13 residues long. The CDR3 is CASSYSGRETQYF. The CDR3 region has the DNA TGTGCCAGCAGTTATAGCGGGAGAGAGACCCAGTACTTC.

This clone was seen only a few times. V is TRBV27 and J is TRBJ2-2; 9 nucleotides match TRBD2. The CDR3 has 15 amino acids. The V segment lost 3 bases and the J segment 7 bases; nucleotides outside the gene matches: 6. Germline loops: CDR1 MNHEY, CDR2 SMNVEV (reference sequence). CDR3 nucleotides: TGTGCCAGCAGTTTCTTGCAAGCGGGGGGCGGGGAGCTGTTTTTT. It encodes CASSFLQAGGGELFF.

The chain has TRBV28 and TRBJ2-7, with D possibly TRBD2 on 5 matching bases. The V gene's germline CDR1 is MDHEN and CDR2 SYDVKM. CDR3 length: 12 residues. V was clipped by 7 bases and J by 3 bases, with 10 bases between them. CDR3 nucleotides: TGTGCCAGCACCAGAAGCGGCTACGAGCAGTACTTC. Translating it yields CASTRSGYEQYF.

The rearrangement joins TRBV6-6 to TRBJ1-1; D ambiguous. Germline V gives CDR1 MNHNY, CDR2 SVGAGI (reference sequence). The CDR3 has 12 amino acids. V was cut by 5 bases and J by 1 base, with 5 bases left in between. CDR3 sequence reads: CASSQKNTEAFF. Written as DNA, the CDR3 is TGTGCCAGCAGTCAGAAGAACACTGAAGCTTTCTTT.